This T cell receptor (beta chain) was profiled in a study of shared clonotypes between healthy human individuals. Assay used: immunoSEQ multiplex PCR; TCRdb lists only in-frame clones, some missing. Of approximately 2,000,000 clones in the sample, 80% to 95% were seen once. Remarks on this clone: The target antigen is unknown.

Trimming cost V 6 bases and J 7 bases; bases outside gene matches: 7. This CDR3 spans 13 amino acids. CDR1 is WNHNN and CDR2 is SYGVQD in the germline V gene (reference sequence). Donors comprised healthy HIV-negative adults lacking recent acute infections or vaccinations. Study results and limitations: Sequencing depth was predicted to influence how clonotypes are shared among donors. Rarefaction analysis demonstrated incomplete sorted-subset sequencing notwithstanding large depth.

Sequencing was performed on naive CD4+ T cells from PBMCs. Noted subset: CD45RA+ positively selected. The TCR originated in a man in his late teens or twenties in good health. Some clones in this sample may be carry-over from other donors' samples. The rearrangement uses TRBV10-1 and TRBJ1-1, with 8 bases fitting TRBD1. Written as DNA, the CDR3 is TGCGCCAGCAGGGGCCCCGGGACAGGTGAAGCTTTCTTT. This codes for CASRGPGTGEAFF.